The clone carrying this T cell receptor (beta chain) was seen more than once but under ten times. The data derive from a study of blood T cell repertoires in COVID-19. Profiled with immunoSEQ multiplex PCR; TCRdb holds only in-frame clones, not every one. The repertoire consists of about 140,000 clones, with more than 65% occurring once and the leading ten covering over 7%. The V segment lost 5 bases and the J segment 4 bases; nucleotides outside the gene matches: 5. The germline V gene encodes CDR1 MDHEN and CDR2 SYDVKM. The CDR3 sequence is 14 residues long. The origin of this receptor is a human donor in a cohort sampled during active COVID-19. This chain uses TRBV28 with TRBJ1-1, with 9 bases matching TRBD1. The source material was peripheral blood. The CDR3 loop reads CASSAGQGITEAFF. CDR3 nucleotides: TGTGCCAGCAGTGCTGGACAGGGGATCACTGAAGCTTTCTTT.